Following are 14 T cell receptor beta chains from one sample sequenced in a study of blood T cell repertoires in COVID-19. TCRdb keeps only in-frame clones here, not all; method: immunoSEQ multiplex PCR. Here the sample spans 150,000 to 200,000 clones, around 89% being singletons. Sequencing was carried out using peripheral blood. The receptors were gathered from a young man who had recovered from COVID-19.

This CDR3 reads CASSLAGQSTYEQYF. CDR3 nucleotide sequence: TGTGCCAGCAGCTTAGCGGGACAGAGTACCTACGAGCAGTACTTC. The V and J genes are TRBV7-8 and TRBJ2-7; TRBD1 aligns across 7 bases. V shed 0 bases, J shed 2 bases, and the junction held 4 bases outside the gene matches. CDR3 size: 15 residues. Germline V gives CDR1 SGHVS, CDR2 FQNEAQ.

The gene calls are TRBV5-4 and TRBJ2-7; D is possibly TRBD1 (6 bases). Germline CDR1 is SGHNT and CDR2 is YYREEE (reference sequence). The CDR3 runs 17 residues. Trimming stripped 0 bases from V and 0 bases from J, with 16 bases between. The CDR3: CASSLGPVGGPSYEQYF. In DNA form, the CDR3 reads TGTGCCAGCAGCTTGGGACCGGTAGGGGGTCCCTCCTACGAGCAGTACTTC.

The rearrangement joins TRBV6-5 to TRBJ1-3, with a possible D match to TRBD1 (6 bases). V dropped 7 bases and J dropped 0 bases, with 13 bases sitting between them. The CDR3 spans 15 residues. Germline-derived CDR1 and CDR2 are MNHEY and SVGAGI. This chain's CDR3 is CASIPGHSSGNTIYF. The CDR3 DNA reads TGTGCCAGCATTCCGGGACACTCCTCTGGAAACACCATATATTTT.

This chain links TRBV2 with TRBJ2-5, with 11 bases matching TRBD2. Germline V lookup: CDR1 SNHLY, CDR2 FYNNEI. Trimming cost V 6 bases and J 2 bases; bases outside gene matches: 2. This CDR3 is 14 amino acids long. The CDR3 coding sequence is TGTGCCAGCAGCGGGACTAGCGGTCAAGAGACCCAGTACTTC. Residues: CASSGTSGQETQYF.

This chain connects TRBV5-4 to TRBJ2-5, with D possibly being TRBD1 (5 bases). V was trimmed by 3 bases and J by 4 bases, leaving 19 bases between them. Germline V gene data show CDR1 as SGHNT and CDR2 as YYREEE (reference sequence). This CDR3 spans 16 amino acids. In DNA, the CDR3 is TGTGCCAGCAGCTCCCTACCTAGGGAAAGGGGAGAGACCCAGTACTTC. Its protein is CASSSLPRERGETQYF. The entire variable domain, with the rest obtained from reference TRBV5-4 and TRBJ2-5, is as follows: ETGVTQSPTHLIKTRGQQVTLRCSSQSGHNTVSWYQQALGQGPQFIFQYYREEENGRGNFPPRFSGLQFPNYSSELNVNALELDDSALYLCASSSLPRERGETQYFGPGTRLLVL.

The rearrangement links TRBV15 to TRBJ1-5; 9 bases are a match to TRBD1. The CDR3 spans 17 residues. V trimming: 5 bases; J trimming: 3 bases; junction bases outside the gene matches: 11. Germline V gene lookup returns CDR1 LNHNV and CDR2 YYDKDF (reference sequence). The CDR3 DNA sequence: TGTGCCACCAGCGCCCAAGGCCGGACAGGGGACAATCAGCCCCAGCATTTT. Its translation: CATSAQGRTGDNQPQHF.

J is TRBJ2-2 and V is TRBV4-1, with D possibly being TRBD1 (6 bases). Per the germline V gene, CDR1 is MGHRA and CDR2 is YSYEKL. This CDR3 spans 16 amino acids. Trimming stripped 4 bases from V and 1 base from J, with 13 bases between. The CDR3 DNA sequence: TGCGCCAGCAGCCTCATCGGGACAAGGAACACCGGGGAGCTGTTTTTT. Amino acids: CASSLIGTRNTGELFF.

The rearrangement uses TRBV10-3 and TRBJ2-7; 7 positions match TRBD1. The CDR3 covers 13 residues. Per germline, CDR1 ENHRY and CDR2 SYGVKD. The V and J ends lost 11 bases and 6 bases, in that order; junction bases with no gene match: 13. The CDR3 DNA follows: TGTGCCTCTCGCGGACAGGACCGGAGCGAGCAGTACTTC. It codes for CASRGQDRSEQYF.

J is TRBJ2-1 and V is TRBV7-2, with TRBD2 as a possible D gene (5 bases). The CDR3 sequence is 14 residues long. V gave up 4 bases and J gave up 10 bases, with 17 bases separating them. Germline CDR1 reads SGHTA; CDR2 reads FQGNSA. Here the CDR3 DNA reads TGTGCCAGCAGCTCCGACCCGGGGTTTAGCGAGCAGTTCTTC. Protein sequence: CASSSDPGFSEQFF.

The chain employs TRBV15 and TRBJ2-5, with TRBD2 matching 14 bases. The CDR3 consists of 14 residues. The V gene end was trimmed by 6 bases and the J gene end by 3 bases; junction bases not matched to a gene: 0. CDR1 and CDR2 from the germline V gene are LNHNV and YYDKDF (reference sequence). CDR3 sequence: CATRGLAGEETQYF. CDR3 sequence (DNA): TGTGCCACCAGGGGACTAGCGGGAGAAGAGACCCAGTACTTC.

The V gene is TRBV7-8, the J gene TRBJ2-7; maybe TRBD1 (5 bases). V lost 1 base, J lost 1 base, and 11 bases lay in between. Per germline, CDR1 SGHVS and CDR2 FQNEAQ. The CDR3 is 15 residues long. CDR3 residues: CASSLGAGPSYEQYF. In nucleotides, the CDR3 is TGTGCCAGCAGCTTAGGGGCAGGGCCTTCCTACGAGCAGTACTTC.

The gene calls are TRBV30 and TRBJ2-3, with no clear D. V was shortened by 6 bases and J by 1 base, with 8 bases between the two germline ends. The CDR3 consists of 12 residues. From germline, CDR1 is GTSNPN and CDR2 SVGIG (reference sequence). The CDR3 is CACYGGTDTQYF. The CDR3 DNA sequence: TGTGCCTGCTATGGAGGCACAGATACGCAGTATTTT.

The chain employs TRBV6-5 and TRBJ2-7; possible D gene TRBD2, 6 bases. The CDR3 covers 15 residues. The V gene's germline CDR1 is MNHEY and CDR2 SVGAGI. The V end was cut by 6 bases, the J end by 2 bases, with 17 bases between. The CDR3 DNA reads TGTGCCAGCAGGGCTTATGATGGGGGGACCTACGAGCAGTACTTC. It translates to CASRAYDGGTYEQYF.

The J gene is TRBJ1-2, the V gene TRBV12-3 or TRBV12-4; 9 bases align to TRBD1. There are 13 residues in the CDR3. J gave up 8 bases and V 4 bases, and 5 bases lay outside the gene matches. The CDR3 region is CASSWGQGDGYTF. The DNA for the CDR3 is TGTGCCAGCAGTTGGGGACAGGGAGACGGCTACACCTTC.